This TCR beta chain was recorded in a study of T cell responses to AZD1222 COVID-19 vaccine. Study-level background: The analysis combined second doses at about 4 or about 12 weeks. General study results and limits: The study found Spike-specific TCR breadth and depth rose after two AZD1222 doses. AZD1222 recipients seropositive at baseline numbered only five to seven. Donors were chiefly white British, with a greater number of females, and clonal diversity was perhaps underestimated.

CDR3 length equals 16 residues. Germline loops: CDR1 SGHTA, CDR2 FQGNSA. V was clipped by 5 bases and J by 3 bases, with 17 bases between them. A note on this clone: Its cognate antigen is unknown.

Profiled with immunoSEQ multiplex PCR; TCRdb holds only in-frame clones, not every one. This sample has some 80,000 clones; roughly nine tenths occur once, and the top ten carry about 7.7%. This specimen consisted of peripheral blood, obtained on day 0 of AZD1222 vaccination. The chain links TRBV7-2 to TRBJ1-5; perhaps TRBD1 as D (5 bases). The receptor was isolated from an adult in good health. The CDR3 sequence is CASSPRQRGPNQPQHF. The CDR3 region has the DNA TGTGCCAGCAGCCCCCGGCAACGGGGACCCAATCAGCCCCAGCATTTT.